What follows are 32 T cell receptor beta chains derived from one specimen sequenced in a study of T cell responses to AZD1222 COVID-19 vaccine. TCRdb's table, derived via immunoSEQ multiplex PCR, lists solely in-frame clones and lacks some. Altogether about 160,000 clones are present, 75% to 95% being singletons, with the ten largest covering 3% to 3.5%. Sequencing was performed on peripheral blood, taken 28 days after the second AZD1222 dose. The receptors come from an adult who received the AZD1222 COVID-19 vaccine.

The chain recombines TRBV5-4 with TRBJ2-5; a possible D gene is TRBD2 (5 bases). Between the trimmed V and J ends, which lost 0 bases and 4 bases, there was a span of 19 bases. Per germline, CDR1 SGHNT and CDR2 YYREEE (reference sequence). The CDR3 spans 17 residues. The CDR3 reads CASSLGLGAGVGETQYF. The CDR3 DNA follows: TGTGCCAGCAGCTTGGGATTAGGTGCGGGTGTGGGAGAGACCCAGTACTTC. Based on the CDR3 plus reference TRBV5-4 and TRBJ2-5, the full variable domain is ETGVTQSPTHLIKTRGQQVTLRCSSQSGHNTVSWYQQALGQGPQFIFQYYREEENGRGNFPPRFSGLQFPNYSSELNVNALELDDSALYLCASSLGLGAGVGETQYFGPGTRLLVL.

The chain is built from TRBV6-1 and TRBJ1-2; D call uncertain. Germline V CDR1 and CDR2: MNHNS, SASEGT. The CDR3 sequence is 15 residues long. Trimming left V 0 bases short and J 0 bases short, with 8 bases between. CDR3 in DNA: TGTGCCAGCAGTGAAGCAAAGCGAGCTAACTATGGCTACACCTTC. Protein product: CASSEAKRANYGYTF.

This clone was seen just once. CDR3: CASSIDSGGTGQPQHF. The CDR3 DNA is TGTGCCAGTAGTATCGATTCAGGAGGTACGGGTCAGCCCCAGCATTTT. The chain recombines TRBV19 with TRBJ1-5; D gene ambiguous. This CDR3 has 16 amino acids. Per germline, CDR1 LNHDA and CDR2 SQIVND (reference sequence). V was cut by 3 bases and J by 6 bases, with 18 bases left in between.

The J gene is TRBJ1-1, the V gene TRBV6-5; D unresolved. The ends were cut back, 0 bases at V and 1 base at J, with 6 bases in the middle. The germline CDR1 and CDR2 sequences are MNHEY and SVGAGI. The CDR3 runs to 14 residues. CDR3 loop: CASSYSAANTEAFF. The DNA for the CDR3 is TGTGCCAGCAGTTACTCGGCTGCGAACACTGAAGCTTTCTTT.

The chain uses TRBV6-5 and TRBJ2-1, with 7 positions matching TRBD2. The CDR3 is 15 amino acids. Trimming at V came to 6 bases and at J to 0 bases, leaving 5 bases not matched to a gene. Germline V gene sequence: CDR1 MNHEY, CDR2 SVGAGI. This chain's CDR3 is CASSPSGGSYNEQFF. CDR3 in DNA: TGTGCCAGCAGCCCCTCGGGGGGCTCCTACAATGAGCAGTTCTTC.

In its sample, this clone was seen once. V and J are TRBV5-4 and TRBJ2-7; TRBD2 matches 13 bases. The length of the CDR3 is 15 residues. Unmatched junction bases numbered 7, after V lost 3 bases and J lost 7 bases. Germline V CDR1 and CDR2: SGHNT, YYREEE (reference sequence). The chain's CDR3 is CASSYPGLAGNEQYF. CDR3 DNA sequence: TGTGCCAGCAGCTATCCGGGACTAGCGGGAAATGAGCAGTACTTC.

The V and J genes are TRBV5-6 and TRBJ1-2, with 7 positions matching TRBD1. The germline CDR1 and CDR2 sequences are SGHDT and YYEEEE. The CDR3 has 14 residues. V shed 1 base, J shed 8 bases, and the junction held 8 bases outside the gene matches. CDR3 in amino acids: CASSLSGQRGGYTF. CDR3 sequence (DNA): TGTGCCAGCAGCTTGTCGGGACAGCGTGGGGGCTACACCTTC.

The chain is built from TRBV2 and TRBJ2-7; a possible D gene is TRBD1 (6 bases). The V and J ends lost 6 bases and 2 bases respectively, with 14 bases between them. CDR1 is SNHLY, CDR2 FYNNEI, per germline. The CDR3 length is 14 residues. In DNA, the CDR3 is TGTGCCAGCAGGCTCCGACAGGAACCCTACGAGCAGTACTTC. Translated, it gives CASRLRQEPYEQYF.

This clone was observed once. J is TRBJ1-5 and V is TRBV6-5; D remains unclear. V shed 2 bases and J shed 7 bases, with 9 bases lying between them. The germline gives CDR1 MNHEY, CDR2 SVGAGI. This CDR3 contains 13 residues. The CDR3 loop is CASSYIRHQPQHF. CDR3 coding DNA: TGTGCCAGCAGTTACATTCGTCACCAGCCCCAGCATTTT.

This clone appeared a single time. This sequence joins TRBV9 and TRBJ2-1, with 11 nucleotides matching TRBD2. The V segment lost 3 bases and the J segment 2 bases; nucleotides outside the gene matches: 4. Germline V CDR1 and CDR2: SGDLS, YYNGEE. This CDR3 has 16 amino acids. The CDR3 spells CASSDQLAGAYNEQFF. CDR3 in DNA: TGTGCCAGCAGCGACCAACTAGCGGGAGCCTACAATGAGCAGTTCTTC.

The V and J genes are TRBV5-6 and TRBJ2-3, with D maybe TRBD1 (6 bases). Germline CDR1 reads SGHDT; CDR2 reads YYEEEE. This CDR3 has 16 amino acids. The V gene lost 2 bases and the J gene lost 0 bases, with 13 bases spanning the gap. The CDR3 DNA sequence: TGTGCCAGCAGCTTTGTCGGACAGACTAGCACAGATACGCAGTATTTT. Its protein is CASSFVGQTSTDTQYF.

The chain is built from TRBV20-1 and TRBJ2-2; the D is unclear. Trimming took 3 bases from V and 0 from J, leaving 5 bases between them. The germline CDR1 and CDR2 sequences are DFQATT and SNEGSKA (reference sequence). CDR3 length equals 13 residues. The CDR3 nucleotides are TGCAGTGCTAGTACCCCGAACACCGGGGAGCTGTTTTTT. Translating it yields CSASTPNTGELFF.

The V call is TRBV19, the J call TRBJ1-5; 7 bases agree with TRBD1. CDR3 length equals 15 residues. CDR1 LNHDA and CDR2 SQIVND come from the germline V gene (reference sequence). V shed 9 bases and J 0 bases; nucleotides not matched to a gene: 8. In DNA form, the CDR3 reads TGTGCCAGCCGCTGGGACAGCAATAGCAATCAGCCCCAGCATTTT. Amino acids: CASRWDSNSNQPQHF.

This clone was seen just once. The rearrangement joins TRBV28 to TRBJ2-1, with D maybe TRBD2 (7 bases). This CDR3 region has 15 residues. Germline CDR1 reads MDHEN; CDR2 reads SYDVKM. V lost 5 bases and J 9 bases, leaving 20 bases between the germline ends. The CDR3 nucleotides are TGTGCCAGCAGTGCCCGGGGGGCGGGCGGCATTGAGCAGTTCTTC. As protein: CASSARGAGGIEQFF.

The genes are TRBV6-5 and TRBJ2-7; no clear D. In germline, CDR1 is MNHEY, CDR2 SVGAGI. This CDR3 is built from 16 residues. Trimming stripped 0 bases from V and 3 bases from J, with 15 bases between. CDR3 nucleotides: TGTGCCAGCAGTTACTCGATCGGAGAAGCCTTCTACGAGCAGTACTTC. Protein product: CASSYSIGEAFYEQYF.

This chain connects TRBV9 to TRBJ1-1, with unresolved D. This CDR3 spans 13 amino acids. The V gene lost 6 bases and the J gene lost 3 bases, with 12 bases spanning the gap. CDR1 and CDR2 (germline): SGDLS, YYNGEE. This CDR3 is CASTDLRHTEAFF. The CDR3 DNA is TGTGCCAGCACAGACCTGAGACACACTGAAGCTTTCTTT.

V gene TRBV24-1 combines with J gene TRBJ1-4, with D possibly TRBD1 on 6 matching bases. Deletions cut 9 bases from V and 1 base from J, with 26 bases between. The CDR3 runs 19 residues. CDR1 is KGHDR, CDR2 SFDVKD, per germline. The chain's CDR3 is CATRDGQGQRSGTNEKLFF. CDR3 in DNA: TGTGCCACCCGAGACGGCCAGGGGCAACGAAGTGGAACTAATGAAAAACTGTTTTTT.

The chain couples TRBV12-3 or TRBV12-4 to TRBJ1-1, with TRBD1 as a possible D gene (6 bases). V was trimmed by 6 bases and J by 3 bases, leaving 11 bases between them. The CDR3 covers 13 residues. Here the CDR3 DNA reads TGTGCCAGCAGGGACAGTTCCCACACTGAAGCTTTCTTT. This codes for CASRDSSHTEAFF.

The J gene is TRBJ2-1, the V gene TRBV10-3, with 8 bases fitting TRBD1. The CDR3 contains 13 residues. Germline-derived CDR1 and CDR2 are ENHRY and SYGVKD. Trimming at V came to 3 bases and at J to 12 bases, leaving 7 bases not matched to a gene. In DNA form, the CDR3 reads TGTGCCATCAGTGACCCTAACAGGGGGAGGCAGTTCTTC. It translates to CAISDPNRGRQFF.

The rearrangement uses TRBV7-9 and TRBJ2-1, with 9 positions matching TRBD1. Germline V lookup: CDR1 SEHNR, CDR2 FQNEAQ (reference sequence). V shed 6 bases, J shed 6 bases, and the junction held 6 bases outside the gene matches. The CDR3 runs 14 residues. CDR3 in DNA: TGTGCCAGCAGGTTGGGACAGGGAGGCAATGAGCAGTTCTTC. Its translation: CASRLGQGGNEQFF.

V usage is TRBV27 and J usage is TRBJ2-1; 15 bases map to TRBD2. The CDR3 is 16 residues long. V was clipped by 5 bases and J by 4 bases; unmatched bases: 3. Germline V gene data show CDR1 as MNHEY and CDR2 as SMNVEV (reference sequence). CDR3 nucleotides: TGTGCCAGCAGTACCGGGACTAGCGGGAGGTACAATGAGCAGTTCTTC. This gives the protein CASSTGTSGRYNEQFF.

The chain carries TRBV5-1 and TRBJ1-6; possible D gene TRBD1, 6 bases. This CDR3 region has 15 residues. Germline V gene lookup returns CDR1 SGHRS and CDR2 YFSETQ. The V and J ends lost 4 bases and 7 bases respectively, with 15 bases between them. The CDR3 DNA follows: TGCGCCAGCAGCCCGACGGGGGCGCAAAATTCACCCCTCCACTTT. Amino acid sequence: CASSPTGAQNSPLHF.

V is TRBV5-1 and J is TRBJ1-1; the match to TRBD1 covers 9 bases. CDR1 and CDR2 from the germline V gene are SGHRS and YFSETQ. This CDR3 comprises 15 residues. Unmatched junction bases numbered 10, after V lost 4 bases and J lost 6 bases. The CDR3 nucleotides are TGCGCCAGCAGCCGACAACAGGGGGCTAGGGCTGAAGCTTTCTTT. Amino acid sequence: CASSRQQGARAEAFF.

The sample holds one count of this clone. The V and J genes are TRBV4-2 and TRBJ1-4; TRBD1 might be the D (5 bases). V dropped 0 bases and J dropped 11 bases, with 10 bases sitting between them. This CDR3 comprises 13 residues. Germline V CDR1 and CDR2: LGHNA, YNFKEQ. CDR3 region: CASSQETVPKLFF. The CDR3 DNA reads TGTGCCAGCAGCCAAGAGACAGTCCCTAAACTGTTTTTT.

The V call is TRBV19, the J call TRBJ1-5; TRBD1 matches 10 bases. V dropped 4 bases and J dropped 0; count of bases not matched to a gene: 6. Per germline, CDR1 LNHDA and CDR2 SQIVND (reference sequence). The CDR3 has 17 amino acids. In DNA form, the CDR3 reads TGTGCCAGTAGTAGGGGACAGGGGTCGAATAGCAATCAGCCCCAGCATTTT. It specifies CASSRGQGSNSNQPQHF.

The chain links TRBV2 to TRBJ2-3; D might be TRBD2 (5 bases). CDR3 length: 14 amino acids. V was clipped by 4 bases and J by 1 base, with 9 bases between them. Germline assignment: CDR1 SNHLY and CDR2 FYNNEI. CDR3 region: CASSVEAGTDTQYF. The CDR3 DNA reads as TGTGCCAGCAGTGTAGAAGCGGGCACAGATACGCAGTATTTT.

This chain links TRBV5-6 with TRBJ2-1; TRBD2 aligns across 14 bases. There are 15 residues in the CDR3. The germline gives CDR1 SGHDT, CDR2 YYEEEE. With 0 bases clipped from V and 10 bases from J, the junction kept 3 bases outside the gene matches. The CDR3 here is CASSLVGTSGREQFF. For the CDR3, the DNA is TGTGCCAGCAGCTTGGTCGGGACTAGCGGGAGAGAGCAGTTCTTC.

This chain links TRBV28 with TRBJ1-6, with D hard to call. Looked up from germline, CDR1 is MDHEN and CDR2 is SYDVKM. Trimming pared 2 bases from V and 8 bases from J, leaving 13 bases between. CDR3 length: 15 amino acids. CDR3 sequence reads: CASSLNPDPDSPLHF. CDR3 nucleotide sequence: TGTGCCAGCAGTTTAAATCCAGATCCGGATTCACCCCTCCACTTT.

The chain has TRBV7-2 and TRBJ2-7; 10 bases fit TRBD1. The CDR3 has 15 residues. Germline V lookup: CDR1 SGHTA, CDR2 FQGNSA. V dropped 1 base and J dropped 6; count of bases not matched to a gene: 6. CDR3 sequence (DNA): TGTGCCAGCAGCTTAGGAGCGGGGACAGGGGCCGAGCAGTACTTC. As protein: CASSLGAGTGAEQYF.

The V gene is TRBV6-5, the J gene TRBJ2-3; D gene unclear. Germline V gene data show CDR1 as MNHEY and CDR2 as SVGAGI. CDR3 length equals 11 residues. Trimming removed 8 bases at V and 6 bases at J, with 9 bases between. The chain's CDR3 is CASALGDTQYF. The CDR3, as DNA: TGTGCCAGCGCCTTGGGGGATACGCAGTATTTT.

The rearrangement joins TRBV5-1 to TRBJ2-2; TRBD2 aligns across 8 bases. This CDR3 spans 16 amino acids. The junction had 11 bases not matched to a gene; V was cut back by 4 bases and J by 6 bases. Germline-derived CDR1 and CDR2 are SGHRS and YFSETQ. The CDR3 here is CASSKAAGTSAGELFF. CDR3 nucleotides: TGCGCCAGCAGCAAAGCAGCCGGGACTAGTGCCGGGGAGCTGTTTTTT. The whole variable domain, filled in from reference TRBV5-1 and TRBJ2-2, reads KAGVTQTPRYLIKTRGQQVTLSCSPISGHRSVSWYQQTPGQGLQFLFEYFSETQRNKGNFPGRFSGRQFSNSRSEMNVSTLELGDSALYLCASSKAAGTSAGELFFGEGSRLTVL.

This chain connects TRBV5-4 to TRBJ2-6; 8 bases line up with TRBD1. The junction had 7 bases not matched to a gene; V was cut back by 4 bases and J by 4 bases. This CDR3 region has 16 residues. Germline V gene data show CDR1 as SGHNT and CDR2 as YYREEE (reference sequence). The CDR3 here is CASSLQGARGANVLTF. The DNA for the CDR3 is TGTGCCAGCAGCCTCCAGGGGGCGCGAGGGGCCAACGTCCTGACTTTC.